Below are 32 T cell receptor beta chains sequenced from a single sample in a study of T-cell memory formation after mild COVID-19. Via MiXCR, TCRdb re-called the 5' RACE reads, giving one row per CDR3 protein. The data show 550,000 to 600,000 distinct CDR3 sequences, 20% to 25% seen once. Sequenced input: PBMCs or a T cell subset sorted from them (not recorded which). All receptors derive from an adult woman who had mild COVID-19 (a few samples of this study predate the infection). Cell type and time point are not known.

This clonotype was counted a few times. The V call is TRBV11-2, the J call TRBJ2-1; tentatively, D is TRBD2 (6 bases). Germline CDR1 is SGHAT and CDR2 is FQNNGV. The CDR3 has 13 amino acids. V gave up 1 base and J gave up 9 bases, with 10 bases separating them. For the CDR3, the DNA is TGTGCCAGCAGCTTAGTTGGTAGCGGTGAGCAGTTCTTC. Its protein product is CASSLVGSGEQFF.

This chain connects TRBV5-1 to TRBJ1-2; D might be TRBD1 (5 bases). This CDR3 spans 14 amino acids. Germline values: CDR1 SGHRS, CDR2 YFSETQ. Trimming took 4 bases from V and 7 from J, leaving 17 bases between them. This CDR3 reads CASSLQGREVGYTF. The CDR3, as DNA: TGCGCCAGCAGCCTGCAGGGCAGGGAGGTTGGCTACACCTTC.

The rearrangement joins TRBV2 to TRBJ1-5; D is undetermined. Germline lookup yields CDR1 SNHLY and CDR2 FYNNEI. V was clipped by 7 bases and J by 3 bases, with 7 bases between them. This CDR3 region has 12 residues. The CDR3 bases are TGTGCCAGCAAAGGTTACAATCAGCCCCAGCATTTT. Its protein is CASKGYNQPQHF.

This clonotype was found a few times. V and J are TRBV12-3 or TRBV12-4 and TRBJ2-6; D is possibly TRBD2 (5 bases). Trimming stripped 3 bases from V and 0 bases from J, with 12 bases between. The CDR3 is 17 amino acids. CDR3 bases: TGTGCCAGCAGTTTCGCTGAGGGCATCTCTGGGGCCAACGTCCTGACTTTC. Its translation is CASSFAEGISGANVLTF.

The CDR3, as DNA: TGTGCCAGCAGCACGTGGGGGGGAGGGGGCCACACTGAAGCTTTCTTT. It yields the protein CASSTWGGGGHTEAFF. The chain combines TRBV7-6 with TRBJ1-1, with TRBD1 matching 7 bases. The CDR3 runs to 16 residues. Losses at the gene ends were 5 bases for V and 3 bases for J; bases not matched to a gene: 12. Germline-derived CDR1 and CDR2 are SGHVS and FNYEAQ.

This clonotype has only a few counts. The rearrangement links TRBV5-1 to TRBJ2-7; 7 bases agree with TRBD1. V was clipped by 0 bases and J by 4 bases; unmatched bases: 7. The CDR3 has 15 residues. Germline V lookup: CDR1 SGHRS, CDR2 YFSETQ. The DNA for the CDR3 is TGCGCCAGCAGCTTGGCCCCGGGACAGTTTTACGAGCAGTACTTC. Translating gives CASSLAPGQFYEQYF.

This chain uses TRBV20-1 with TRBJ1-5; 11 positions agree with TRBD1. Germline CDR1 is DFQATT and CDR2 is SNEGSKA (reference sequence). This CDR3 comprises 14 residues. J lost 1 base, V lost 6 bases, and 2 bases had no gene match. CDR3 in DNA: TGCAGTGCGTGGACAGGGGGCAGCAATCAGCCCCAGCATTTT. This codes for CSAWTGGSNQPQHF.

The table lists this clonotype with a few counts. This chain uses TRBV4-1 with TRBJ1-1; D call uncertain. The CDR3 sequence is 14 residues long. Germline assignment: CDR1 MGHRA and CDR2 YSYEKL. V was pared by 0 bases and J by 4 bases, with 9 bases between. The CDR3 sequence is CASSQEVGVTEAFF. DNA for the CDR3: TGCGCCAGCAGCCAAGAGGTCGGGGTCACTGAAGCTTTCTTT.

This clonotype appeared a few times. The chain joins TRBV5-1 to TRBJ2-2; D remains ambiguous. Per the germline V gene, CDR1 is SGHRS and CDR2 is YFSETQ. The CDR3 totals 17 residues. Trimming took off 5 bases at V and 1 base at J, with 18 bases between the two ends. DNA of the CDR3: TGCGCCAGCAGTATCATCCCCCGGGCGGAGAACACCGGGGAGCTGTTTTTT. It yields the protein CASSIIPRAENTGELFF.

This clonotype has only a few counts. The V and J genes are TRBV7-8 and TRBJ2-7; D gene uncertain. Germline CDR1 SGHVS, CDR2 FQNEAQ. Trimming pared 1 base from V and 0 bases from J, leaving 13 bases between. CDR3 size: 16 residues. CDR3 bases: TGTGCCAGCAGCTTAGTAGTGTTCGTTAGCTCCTACGAGCAGTACTTC. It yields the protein CASSLVVFVSSYEQYF.

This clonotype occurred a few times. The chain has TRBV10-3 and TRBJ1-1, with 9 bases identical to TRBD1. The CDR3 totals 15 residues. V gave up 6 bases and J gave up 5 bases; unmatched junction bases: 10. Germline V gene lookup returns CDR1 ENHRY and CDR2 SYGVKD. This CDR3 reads CAIRTRQGVRTEAFF. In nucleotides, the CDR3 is TGTGCCATCAGAACAAGACAGGGGGTTCGTACTGAAGCTTTCTTT.

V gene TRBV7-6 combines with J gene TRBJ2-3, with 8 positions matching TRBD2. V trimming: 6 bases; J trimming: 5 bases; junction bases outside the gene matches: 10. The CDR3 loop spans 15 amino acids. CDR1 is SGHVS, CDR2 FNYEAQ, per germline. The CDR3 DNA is TGTGCCAGCAGTTCCCGGGGGGGGCACGGAGATACGCAGTATTTT. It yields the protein CASSSRGGHGDTQYF.

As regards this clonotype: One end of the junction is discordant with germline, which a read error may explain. CDR3 in DNA: TGCGCCGGCAGCGTACAGGGTCAATCACCCCTCCACTTT. Translation gives CAGSVQGQSPLHF. The chain employs TRBV5-1 and TRBJ1-6; a weak D match, TRBD1 (6 bases). Germline CDR1 reads SGHRS; CDR2 reads YFSETQ. The CDR3 extends over 13 amino acids.

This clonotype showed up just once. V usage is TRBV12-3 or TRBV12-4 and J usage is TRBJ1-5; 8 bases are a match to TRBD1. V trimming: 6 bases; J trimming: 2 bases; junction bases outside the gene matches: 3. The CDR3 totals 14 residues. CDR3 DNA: TGTGCCAGCAGGAAGACAGGGGGCAATCAGCCCCAGCATTTT. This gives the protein CASRKTGGNQPQHF.

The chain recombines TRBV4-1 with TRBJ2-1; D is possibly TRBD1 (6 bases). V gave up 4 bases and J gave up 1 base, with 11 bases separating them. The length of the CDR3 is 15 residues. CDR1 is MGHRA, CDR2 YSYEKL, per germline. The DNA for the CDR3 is TGCGCCAGCAGCCGCGTACAGGGTTCCTACAATGAGCAGTTCTTC. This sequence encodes CASSRVQGSYNEQFF.

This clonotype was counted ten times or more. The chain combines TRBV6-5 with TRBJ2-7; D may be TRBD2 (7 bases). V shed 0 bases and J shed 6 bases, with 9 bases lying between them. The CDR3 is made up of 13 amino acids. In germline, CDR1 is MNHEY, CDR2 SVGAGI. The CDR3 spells CASSYSRGGEQYF. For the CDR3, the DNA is TGTGCCAGCAGTTACTCGAGGGGGGGCGAGCAGTACTTC.

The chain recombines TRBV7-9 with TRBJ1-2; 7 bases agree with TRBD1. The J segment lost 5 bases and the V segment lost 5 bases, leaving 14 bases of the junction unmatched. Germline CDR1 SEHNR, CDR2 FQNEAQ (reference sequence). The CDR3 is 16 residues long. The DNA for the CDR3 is TGTGCCAGCAGCCAGAAGCCTAGGTTACAGGGGTATGGCTACACCTTC. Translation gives CASSQKPRLQGYGYTF.

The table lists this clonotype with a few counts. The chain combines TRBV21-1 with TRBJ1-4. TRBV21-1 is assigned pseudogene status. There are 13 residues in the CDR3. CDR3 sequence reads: CASSTSRSEKLFF. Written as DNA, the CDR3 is TGTGCCAGCAGCACATCCAGGAGTGAAAAACTGTTTTTT.

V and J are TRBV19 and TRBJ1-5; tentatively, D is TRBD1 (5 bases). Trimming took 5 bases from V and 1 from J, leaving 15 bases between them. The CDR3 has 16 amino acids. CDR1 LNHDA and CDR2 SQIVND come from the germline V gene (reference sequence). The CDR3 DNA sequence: TGTGCCAGTAGTCTATCCGGGACCCTAAGCAATCAGCCCCAGCATTTT. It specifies CASSLSGTLSNQPQHF.

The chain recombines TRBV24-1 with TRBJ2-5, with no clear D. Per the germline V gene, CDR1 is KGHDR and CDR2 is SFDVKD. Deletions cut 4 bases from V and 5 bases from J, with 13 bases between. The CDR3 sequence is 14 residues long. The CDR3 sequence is CATSEGSWWETQYF. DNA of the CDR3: TGTGCCACCAGTGAGGGGTCCTGGTGGGAGACCCAGTACTTC.

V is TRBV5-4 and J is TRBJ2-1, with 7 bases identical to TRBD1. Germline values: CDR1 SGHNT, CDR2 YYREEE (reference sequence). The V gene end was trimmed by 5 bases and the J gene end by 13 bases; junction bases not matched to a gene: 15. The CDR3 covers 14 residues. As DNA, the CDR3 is TGTGCCAGCAGTTTACAATTGGCCGGGACAGAACAGTTCTTC. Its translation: CASSLQLAGTEQFF.

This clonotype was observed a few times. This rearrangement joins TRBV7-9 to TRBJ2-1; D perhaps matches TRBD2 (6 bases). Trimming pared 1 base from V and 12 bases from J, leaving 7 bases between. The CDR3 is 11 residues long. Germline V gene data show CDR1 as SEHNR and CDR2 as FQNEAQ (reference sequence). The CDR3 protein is CASSLVGRQFF. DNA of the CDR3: TGTGCCAGCAGCTTAGTCGGGAGGCAGTTCTTC. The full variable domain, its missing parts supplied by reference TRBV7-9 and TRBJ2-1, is DTGVSQNPRHKITKRGQNVTFRCDPISEHNRLYWYRQTLGQGPEFLTYFQNEAQLEKSRLLSDRFSAERPKGSFSTLEIQRTEQGDSAMYLCASSLVGRQFFGPGTRLTVL.

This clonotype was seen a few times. The CDR3 DNA follows: TGTGCCAGCAGTTTGGTTATAGTAGGGACTACGATTAAAGACTCCTACGAGCAGTACTTC. Encoded protein: CASSLVIVGTTIKDSYEQYF. This chain connects TRBV12-3 or TRBV12-4 to TRBJ2-7; TRBD2 matches at 7 bases. The CDR3 totals 20 residues. The V segment lost 3 bases and the J segment 0 bases; nucleotides outside the gene matches: 20.

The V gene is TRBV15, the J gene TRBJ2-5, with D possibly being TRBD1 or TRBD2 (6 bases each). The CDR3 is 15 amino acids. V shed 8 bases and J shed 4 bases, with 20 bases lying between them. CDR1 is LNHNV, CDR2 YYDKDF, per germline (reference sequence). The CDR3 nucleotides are TGTGCCACCTCAGGAGAGGGGGGTAGTGCAGAGACCCAGTACTTC. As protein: CATSGEGGSAETQYF.

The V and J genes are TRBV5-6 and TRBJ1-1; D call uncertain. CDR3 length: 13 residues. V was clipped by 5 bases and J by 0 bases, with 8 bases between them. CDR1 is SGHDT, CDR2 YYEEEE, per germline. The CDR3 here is CASRIAMNTEAFF. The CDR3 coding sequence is TGTGCCAGCAGAATTGCCATGAACACTGAAGCTTTCTTT.

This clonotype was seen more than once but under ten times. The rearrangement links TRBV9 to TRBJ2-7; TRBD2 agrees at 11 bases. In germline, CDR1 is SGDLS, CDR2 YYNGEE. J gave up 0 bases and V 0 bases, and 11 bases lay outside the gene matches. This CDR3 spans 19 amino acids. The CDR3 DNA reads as TGTGCCAGCAGCGTAGGAAATCCCCTAGCGGGGGGCGTCTCCTACGAGCAGTACTTC. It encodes CASSVGNPLAGGVSYEQYF.

The CDR3: CAISERGDEQYF. The CDR3 DNA reads TGTGCCATCAGTGAGCGGGGGGACGAGCAGTACTTC. This sequence joins TRBV10-3 and TRBJ2-7, with 7 bases that match TRBD2. The CDR3 spans 12 residues. Trimming removed 2 bases from V and 5 bases from J; junction bases left unmatched: 0. Germline assignment: CDR1 ENHRY and CDR2 SYGVKD.

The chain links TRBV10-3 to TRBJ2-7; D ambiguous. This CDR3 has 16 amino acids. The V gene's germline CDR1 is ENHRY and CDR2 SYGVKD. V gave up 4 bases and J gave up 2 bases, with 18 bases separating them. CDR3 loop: CAISGVTVLGPYEQYF. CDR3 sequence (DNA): TGTGCCATCAGTGGGGTTACAGTCCTAGGTCCCTACGAGCAGTACTTC.

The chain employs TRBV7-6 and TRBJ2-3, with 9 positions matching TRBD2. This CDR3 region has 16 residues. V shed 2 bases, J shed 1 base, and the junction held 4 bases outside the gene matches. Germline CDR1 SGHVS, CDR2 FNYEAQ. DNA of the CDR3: TGTGCCAGCAGCTTACGCGGGGGGGCGGGCACAGATACGCAGTATTTT. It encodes CASSLRGGAGTDTQYF. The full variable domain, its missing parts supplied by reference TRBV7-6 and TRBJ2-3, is GAGVSQSPRYKVTKRGQDVALRCDPISGHVSLYWYRQALGQGPEFLTYFNYEAQQDKSGLPNDRFSAERPEGSISTLTIQRTEQRDSAMYRCASSLRGGAGTDTQYFGPGTRLTVL.

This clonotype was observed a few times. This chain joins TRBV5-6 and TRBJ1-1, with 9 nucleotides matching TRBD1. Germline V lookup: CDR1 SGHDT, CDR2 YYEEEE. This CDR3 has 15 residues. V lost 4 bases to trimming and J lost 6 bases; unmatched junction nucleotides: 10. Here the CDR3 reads CASSDRDRVWAEAFF. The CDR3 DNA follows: TGTGCCAGCAGCGACCGGGACAGGGTATGGGCTGAAGCTTTCTTT.

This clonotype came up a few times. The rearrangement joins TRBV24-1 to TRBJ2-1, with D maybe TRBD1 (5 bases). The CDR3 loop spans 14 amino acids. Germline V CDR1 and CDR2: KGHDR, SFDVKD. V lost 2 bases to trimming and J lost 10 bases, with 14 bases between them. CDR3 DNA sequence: TGTGCCACCAGTGATTCCCAGGGTTTCGAGGAGCAGTTCTTC. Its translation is CATSDSQGFEEQFF.

The CDR3 reads CSARDGTAYEQYF. In DNA, the CDR3 is TGCAGTGCTAGAGACGGGACAGCATACGAGCAGTACTTC. The rearrangement links TRBV20-1 to TRBJ2-7, with 7 nucleotides matching TRBD1. This CDR3 contains 13 residues. Unmatched junction bases numbered 3, after V lost 0 bases and J lost 4 bases. The V gene's germline CDR1 is DFQATT and CDR2 SNEGSKA (reference sequence).